This TCR beta chain was recorded in a study of blood T cell repertoires in COVID-19. The overall study: Acute and convalescent COVID-19 specimens originated in the United States, Italy and Spain. Sources were T cells, B-cell-depleted T cells, or PBMCs; the material itself was cDNA or gDNA.

In the study's own analysis: Cell counts per sample came from amplifying reference gene primers. Profiling relied on immunoSEQ multiplex PCR, and the TCRdb table lists in-frame clones only, not all of them. Clone size and the V and J calls come from that table; the DNA yielded D and trimming. The sample holds roughly 70,000 clones; under 85% are singletons and the top ten take more than 12%. The CDR3 spans 13 residues. Germline V lookup: CDR1 KGHDR, CDR2 SFDVKD. Trimming removed 8 bases from V and 6 bases from J, with 14 bases in between. The Seattle patients joined while their infection was active and were tracked longitudinally afterward.

The rearrangement joins TRBV24-1 to TRBJ2-3, with a possible D match to TRBD2 (6 bases). The source material was peripheral blood. This clonotype was obtained from a man aged 55 to 69 with COVID-19, enrolled during active disease. The CDR3 DNA reads TGTGCCACCACGGGAGATACCCCCGATACGCAGTATTTT. Its translation is CATTGDTPDTQYF.